This T cell receptor (beta chain) stems from a study of shared clonotypes between healthy human individuals. Study-wide findings and caveats: It was anticipated that sequencing depth would influence how many clonotypes donors shared. It was the few donors that limited the genetic and exposure-history diversity represented.

With 0 bases clipped from V and 4 bases from J, the junction kept 6 bases outside the gene matches. Germline loops: CDR1 GTSNPN, CDR2 SVGIG (reference sequence). The CDR3 loop spans 15 amino acids. Using ten immunoSEQ deep assay plates, investigators sequenced unsorted PBMC DNA. Profiling relied on immunoSEQ multiplex PCR, and the TCRdb table lists in-frame clones only, not all of them. The table lists 500,000 to 650,000 clones, around 78% of them singletons. In regard to this clone: Antigen: not known. Distinct nucleotide sequences in the sample also encode this CDR3.

The sequenced material came from PBMCs. The chain couples TRBV30 to TRBJ2-7, with TRBD2 matching over 10 bases. This TCR came from a woman aged 40 to 50 in good health. Some clones in this sample may be carry-over from other donors' samples. CDR3 sequence reads: CAWSVGLAGVYEQYF. DNA for the CDR3: TGTGCCTGGAGTGTAGGGCTAGCGGGAGTGTACGAGCAGTACTTC.